This is a list of T cell receptor beta chains from one sample in a study of T cell responses to AZD1222 COVID-19 vaccine. The table came from immunoSEQ multiplex PCR; TCRdb's copy has only in-frame clones and leaves some out. The data show tens of thousands of clones, around 80% seen once. Material: peripheral blood, obtained on day 0 of MenACWY control vaccination. These receptors all come from an adult in good health. The conserved cysteine and the conserved F or W are not part of the CDR3 here. Fields, in order: CDR3 protein, J gene, D gene, clone size, V gene. The D gene is left open where the match is weak. The size entry is marked missing in some rows and otherwise reads once, few, many or a size class.

CDR3 protein: ASSIEGVDTEAF
J gene: TRBJ1-1
D gene: .
clone size: few
V gene: TRBV19

CDR3 protein: ASSEQGRQSPLH
J gene: TRBJ1-6
D gene: .
clone size: .
V gene: TRBV2

CDR3 protein: ASSGWDQLMNSPLH
J gene: TRBJ1-6
D gene: .
clone size: few
V gene: TRBV10-2

CDR3 protein: ASKGQGNTGELF
J gene: TRBJ2-2
D gene: TRBD1
clone size: .
V gene: TRBV19

CDR3 protein: ASSLRRFYEQY
J gene: TRBJ2-7
D gene: .
clone size: .
V gene: TRBV12-3/TRBV12-4

CDR3 protein: ASSESLNQPQH
J gene: TRBJ1-5
D gene: .
clone size: .
V gene: TRBV25-1

CDR3 protein: ASSLAGTGNEQF
J gene: TRBJ2-1
D gene: TRBD1
clone size: .
V gene: TRBV5-1

CDR3 protein: ASSSTATKTQY
J gene: TRBJ2-5
D gene: .
clone size: .
V gene: TRBV12-3/TRBV12-4

CDR3 protein: ASSMAIHLSNYGYT
J gene: TRBJ1-2
D gene: .
clone size: .
V gene: TRBV19

CDR3 protein: ASSDRGTAKNIQY
J gene: TRBJ2-4
D gene: .
clone size: .
V gene: TRBV25-1

CDR3 protein: ASSESQGASGELF
J gene: TRBJ2-2
D gene: TRBD1
clone size: .
V gene: TRBV25-1

CDR3 protein: ASSPGTGVSNYGYT
J gene: TRBJ1-2
D gene: TRBD1
clone size: .
V gene: TRBV5-1

CDR3 protein: ASSQSPTSWKETQY
J gene: TRBJ2-5
D gene: TRBD2
clone size: few
V gene: TRBV4-1

CDR3 protein: AWTGQPGIYEQY
J gene: TRBJ2-7
D gene: .
clone size: .
V gene: TRBV30

CDR3 protein: ASTNTGGAF
J gene: TRBJ1-1
D gene: TRBD1
clone size: few
V gene: TRBV12-3/TRBV12-4

CDR3 protein: ASSPPTGPIYGYT
J gene: TRBJ1-2
D gene: .
clone size: .
V gene: TRBV6-5

CDR3 protein: ASSFYRTSGTRGEQF
J gene: TRBJ2-1
D gene: TRBD2
clone size: .
V gene: TRBV5-1

CDR3 protein: ASSRSHFNEKLF
J gene: TRBJ1-4
D gene: .
clone size: .
V gene: TRBV5-4

CDR3 protein: ASGREKGEAF
J gene: TRBJ1-1
D gene: .
clone size: .
V gene: TRBV12-5

CDR3 protein: ASSWGDTEEQF
J gene: TRBJ2-1
D gene: .
clone size: once
V gene: TRBV12-3/TRBV12-4

CDR3 protein: ASSIATSGGAVSTDTQY
J gene: TRBJ2-3
D gene: TRBD2
clone size: .
V gene: TRBV19

CDR3 protein: ASSSDPGGDYGYT
J gene: TRBJ1-2
D gene: TRBD1
clone size: once
V gene: TRBV4-1